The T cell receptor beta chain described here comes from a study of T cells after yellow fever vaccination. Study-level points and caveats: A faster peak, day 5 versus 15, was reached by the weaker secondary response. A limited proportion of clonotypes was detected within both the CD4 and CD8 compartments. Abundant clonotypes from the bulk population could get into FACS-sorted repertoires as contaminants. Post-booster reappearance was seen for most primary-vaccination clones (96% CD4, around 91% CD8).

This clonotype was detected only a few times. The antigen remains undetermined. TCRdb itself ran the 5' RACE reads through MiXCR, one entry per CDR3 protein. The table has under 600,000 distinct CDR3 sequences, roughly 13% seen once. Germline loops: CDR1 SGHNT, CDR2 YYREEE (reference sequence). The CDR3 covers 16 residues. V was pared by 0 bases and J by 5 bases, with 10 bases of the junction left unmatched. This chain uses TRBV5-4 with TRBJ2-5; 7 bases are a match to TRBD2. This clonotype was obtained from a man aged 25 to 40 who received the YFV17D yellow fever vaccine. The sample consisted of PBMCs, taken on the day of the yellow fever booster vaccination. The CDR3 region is CASSLGASGGGETQYF. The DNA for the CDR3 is TGTGCCAGCAGCTTGGGCGCTAGCGGAGGCGGGGAGACCCAGTACTTC.